The present T cell receptor beta chain was sequenced within a study of CD8 T cells in Susac syndrome. V was pared by 0 bases and J by 3 bases, with 5 bases of the junction left unmatched. From germline, CDR1 is SGDLS and CDR2 YYNGEE. There are 16 residues in the CDR3. About 0.5 to 1 ug RNA was reverse transcribed with random hexamers. TCRdb fed the immunoSEQ multiplex PCR reads into MiXCR, producing one record per CDR3 protein. The sample has under 200,000 distinct CDR3 sequences; 75% to 95% are singletons. The genes are TRBV9 and TRBJ2-3; 9 bases map to TRBD2. This TCR derives from a human donor with Susac syndrome. The specimen sequenced was CD4+ T cells from PBMCs. The CDR3 region is CASSVGASGITDTQYF. The DNA of the CDR3 is TGTGCCAGCAGCGTAGGAGCTAGCGGGATAACAGATACGCAGTATTTT.